This record concerns one T cell receptor beta chain sequence. This entry is derived from a study of blood T cell repertoires in COVID-19. The germline CDR1 and CDR2 sequences are SGHTA and FQGTGA. Trimming at V came to 5 bases and at J to 6 bases, leaving 9 bases not matched to a gene. This CDR3 spans 14 amino acids. The method was immunoSEQ multiplex PCR; TCRdb's version includes in-frame clones alone and lacks a portion of them. The sample records 340,000 or so clones, around 86% being singletons. Sequencing used peripheral blood. This rearrangement joins TRBV7-3 to TRBJ1-1; TRBD1 agrees at 7 bases. The sequence derives from a man in his fifties with active or convalescent COVID-19. Here the CDR3 reads CASSRQGGDPEAFF. The CDR3 coding sequence is TGTGCCAGCAGCCGGCAGGGGGGCGACCCTGAAGCTTTCTTT.